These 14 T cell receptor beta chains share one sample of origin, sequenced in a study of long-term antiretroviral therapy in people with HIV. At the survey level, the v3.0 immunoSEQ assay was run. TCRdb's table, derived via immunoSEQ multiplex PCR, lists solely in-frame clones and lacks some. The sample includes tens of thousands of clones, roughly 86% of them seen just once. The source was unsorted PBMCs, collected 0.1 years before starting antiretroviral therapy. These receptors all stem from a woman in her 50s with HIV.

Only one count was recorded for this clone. CDR3 in DNA: TGTGCCAGCAAAGGGGGGATCTACGAGCAGTACTTC. Its translation: CASKGGIYEQYF. V gene TRBV7-9 combines with J gene TRBJ2-7; D is tentatively TRBD1 or TRBD2 (6 bases each). This CDR3 comprises 12 residues. CDR1 is SEHNR and CDR2 is FQNEAQ in the germline V gene (reference sequence). The ends were cut back, 7 bases at V and 3 bases at J, with 10 bases in the middle. Looking up the rest from reference TRBV7-9 and TRBJ2-7 gives the full variable domain: DTGVSQNPRHKITKRGQNVTFRCDPISEHNRLYWYRQTLGQGPEFLTYFQNEAQLEKSRLLSDRFSAERPKGSFSTLEIQRTEQGDSAMYLCASKGGIYEQYFGPGTRLTVT.

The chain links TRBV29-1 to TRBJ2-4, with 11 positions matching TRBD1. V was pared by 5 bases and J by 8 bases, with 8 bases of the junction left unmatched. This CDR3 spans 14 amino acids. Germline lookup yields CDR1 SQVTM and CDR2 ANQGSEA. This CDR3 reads CSVSDRGLSDIQYF. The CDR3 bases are TGCAGCGTTTCGGACAGGGGGCTTTCGGACATTCAGTACTTC.

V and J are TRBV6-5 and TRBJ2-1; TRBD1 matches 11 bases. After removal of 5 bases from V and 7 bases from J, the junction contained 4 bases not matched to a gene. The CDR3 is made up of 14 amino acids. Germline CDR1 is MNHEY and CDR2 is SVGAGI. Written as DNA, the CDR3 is TGTGCCAGCAGTGGACAGGGGGCGAGGAATGAGCAGTTCTTC. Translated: CASSGQGARNEQFF.

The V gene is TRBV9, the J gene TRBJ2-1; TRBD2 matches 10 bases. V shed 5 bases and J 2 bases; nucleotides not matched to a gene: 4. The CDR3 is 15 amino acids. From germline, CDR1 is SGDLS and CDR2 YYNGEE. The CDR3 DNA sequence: TGTGCCAGCAGTTTCGGACTAGCGGCCTACAATGAGCAGTTCTTC. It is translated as CASSFGLAAYNEQFF.

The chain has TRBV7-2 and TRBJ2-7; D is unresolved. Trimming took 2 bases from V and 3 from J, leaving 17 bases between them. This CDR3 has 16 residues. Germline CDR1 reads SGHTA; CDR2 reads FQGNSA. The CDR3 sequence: CASSLRQLGVGYEQYF. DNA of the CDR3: TGTGCCAGCAGCTTAAGGCAGCTGGGTGTGGGCTACGAGCAGTACTTC.

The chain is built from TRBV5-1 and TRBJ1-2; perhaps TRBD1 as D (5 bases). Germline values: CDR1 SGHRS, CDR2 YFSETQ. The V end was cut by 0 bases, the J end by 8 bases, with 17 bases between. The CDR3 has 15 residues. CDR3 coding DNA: TGCGCCAGCAGCTTGGCCCAGGGATTAACTATGGGCTACACCTTC. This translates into CASSLAQGLTMGYTF.

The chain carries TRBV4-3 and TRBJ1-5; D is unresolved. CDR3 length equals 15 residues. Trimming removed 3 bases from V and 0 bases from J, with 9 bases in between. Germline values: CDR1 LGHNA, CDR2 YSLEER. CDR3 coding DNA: TGCGCCAGCAGCCAGGAGGAGTATAGCAATCAGCCCCAGCATTTT. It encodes CASSQEEYSNQPQHF.

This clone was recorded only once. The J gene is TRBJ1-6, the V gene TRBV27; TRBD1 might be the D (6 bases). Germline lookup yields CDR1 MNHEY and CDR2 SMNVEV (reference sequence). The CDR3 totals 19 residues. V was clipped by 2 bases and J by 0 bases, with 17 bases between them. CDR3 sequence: CASSLRGHSAASYNSPLHF. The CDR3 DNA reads TGTGCCAGCAGTTTAAGGGGACATTCGGCGGCCTCCTATAATTCACCCCTCCACTTT.

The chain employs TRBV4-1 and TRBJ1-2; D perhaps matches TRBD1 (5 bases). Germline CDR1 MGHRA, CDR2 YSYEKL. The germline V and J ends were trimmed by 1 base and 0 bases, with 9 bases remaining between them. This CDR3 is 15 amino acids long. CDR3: CASSQVDSPNYGYTF. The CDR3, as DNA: TGCGCCAGCAGCCAAGTCGACAGTCCTAACTATGGCTACACCTTC.

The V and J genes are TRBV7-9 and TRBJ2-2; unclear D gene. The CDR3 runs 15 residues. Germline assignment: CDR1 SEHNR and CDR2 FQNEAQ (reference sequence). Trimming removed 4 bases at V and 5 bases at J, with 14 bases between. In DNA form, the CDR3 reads TGTGCCAGCAGCTCGACCCATACCGGAACCGGGGAGCTGTTTTTT. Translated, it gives CASSSTHTGTGELFF. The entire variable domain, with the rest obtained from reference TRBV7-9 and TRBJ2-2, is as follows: DTGVSQNPRHKITKRGQNVTFRCDPISEHNRLYWYRQTLGQGPEFLTYFQNEAQLEKSRLLSDRFSAERPKGSFSTLEIQRTEQGDSAMYLCASSSTHTGTGELFFGEGSRLTVL.

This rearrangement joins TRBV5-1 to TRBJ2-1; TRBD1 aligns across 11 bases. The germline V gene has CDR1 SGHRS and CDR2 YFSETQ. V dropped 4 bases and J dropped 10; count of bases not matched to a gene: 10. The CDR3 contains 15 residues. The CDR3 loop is CASSAGTGGVEEQFF. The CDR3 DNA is TGCGCCAGCAGCGCCGGGACAGGGGGTGTGGAGGAGCAGTTCTTC.

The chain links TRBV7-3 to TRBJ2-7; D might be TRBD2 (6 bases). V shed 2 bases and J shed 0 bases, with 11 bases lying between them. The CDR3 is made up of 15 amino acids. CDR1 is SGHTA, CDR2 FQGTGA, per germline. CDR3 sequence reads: CASSLSGLTSYEQYF. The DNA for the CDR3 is TGTGCCAGCAGCTTATCGGGACTGACCTCCTACGAGCAGTACTTC.

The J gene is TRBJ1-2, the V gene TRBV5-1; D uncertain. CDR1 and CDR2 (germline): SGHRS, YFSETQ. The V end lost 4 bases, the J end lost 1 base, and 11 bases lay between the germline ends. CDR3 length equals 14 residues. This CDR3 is CASSAGTLNYGYTF. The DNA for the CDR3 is TGCGCCAGCAGCGCGGGCACCCTTAACTATGGCTACACCTTC.

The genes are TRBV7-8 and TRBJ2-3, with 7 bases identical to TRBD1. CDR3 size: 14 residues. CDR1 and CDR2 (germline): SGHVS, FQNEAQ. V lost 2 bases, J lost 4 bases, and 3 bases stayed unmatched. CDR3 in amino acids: CASSLYQGADTQYF. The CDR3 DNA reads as TGTGCCAGCAGCTTATACCAGGGGGCAGATACGCAGTATTTT.